This T cell receptor beta chain was identified during a study of T cells in localized non-small cell lung cancer. Sequenced by immunoSEQ multiplex PCR; TCRdb stores in-frame clones only, minus some. The sample yields thousands of clones, 33% seen once. Comments on this clone: What it recognizes is unknown.

The CDR3 sequence is 16 residues long. The V and J ends lost 3 bases and 11 bases, in that order; junction bases with no gene match: 13. CDR1 and CDR2 (germline): SGHRS, YFSETQ. Study-wide results and caveats: Sequencing was restricted to one tumor region; therefore, heterogeneity remains possible.

Adjacent lung was taken at least 2 cm from the tumor margin, free of atypia. This receptor was taken from a man aged 40-75 years with stage I lung adenocarcinoma. The chain employs TRBV5-1 and TRBJ2-7, with 14 positions matching TRBD2. Specimen: normal lung tissue next to the tumor, collected before any cancer treatment. The CDR3 protein is CASSSAGTSGRSVKYF. In DNA, the CDR3 is TGCGCCAGCAGCTCCGCGGGGACTAGCGGGAGATCCGTGAAGTACTTC.